The present T cell receptor beta chain was sequenced within a study of CD8 T cells in ankylosing spondylitis. The study's findings and limits: Peripheral blood held disease-linked clones only at relatively low frequency, and these were CD8+. Ankylosing spondylitis blood appeared to carry a characteristic TCR beta motif of roughly 8 highly homologous variants.

Points on this clonotype: The antigen remains undetermined.

The CDR3 is made up of 15 amino acids. Germline trimming cut 1 base from V and 4 bases from J; bases unmatched to any gene: 5. Looked up from germline, CDR1 is SNHLY and CDR2 is FYNNEI. TCRdb fed the 5' RACE reads into MiXCR, producing one record per CDR3 protein. The data hold 250,000 to 350,000 distinct CDR3 sequences, with less than 25% observed a single time. The rearrangement uses TRBV2 and TRBJ2-7, with 9 bases identical to TRBD2. This clonotype was sampled from a female donor with ankylosing spondylitis or in good health (not recorded which). The sample consisted of blood, either unsorted or a sorted T cell fraction (not recorded which). CDR3 nucleotide sequence: TGTGCCAGCAGTGAAGGACTAGCGGACGGATACGAGCAGTACTTC. It yields the protein CASSEGLADGYEQYF.